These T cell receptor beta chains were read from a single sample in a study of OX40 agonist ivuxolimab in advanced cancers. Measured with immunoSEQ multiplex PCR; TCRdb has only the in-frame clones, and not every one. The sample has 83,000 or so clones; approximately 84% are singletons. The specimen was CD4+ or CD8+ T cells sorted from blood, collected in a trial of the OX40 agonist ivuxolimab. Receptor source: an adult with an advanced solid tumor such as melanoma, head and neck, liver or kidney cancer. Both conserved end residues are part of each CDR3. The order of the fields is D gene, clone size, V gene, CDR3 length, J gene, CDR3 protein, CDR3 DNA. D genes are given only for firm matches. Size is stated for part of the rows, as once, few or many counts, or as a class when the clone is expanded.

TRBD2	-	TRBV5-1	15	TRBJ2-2	CASSSLAGVTGELFF	TGCGCCAGCAGCTCCCTAGCGGGAGTAACCGGGGAGCTGTTTTTT
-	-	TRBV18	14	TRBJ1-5	CASSGGVPGQPQHF	TGTGCCAGCTCGGGAGGGGTACCGGGGCAGCCCCAGCATTTT
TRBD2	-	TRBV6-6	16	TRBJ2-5	CASSQGRGRAQETQYF	TGTGCCAGCAGCCAGGGGCGCGGGAGGGCCCAAGAGACCCAGTACTTC
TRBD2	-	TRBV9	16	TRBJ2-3	CASSYTSGGAGDTQYF	TGTGCCAGCAGCTACACTAGCGGGGGGGCTGGAGATACGCAGTATTTT
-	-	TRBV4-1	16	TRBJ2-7	CASSQSLGQFSYEQYF	TGCGCCAGCAGCCAATCTCTGGGGCAGTTTTCCTACGAGCAGTACTTC
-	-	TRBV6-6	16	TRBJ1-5	CASSYLTGGSNQPQHF	TGTGCCAGCAGTTACTTGACAGGTGGAAGCAATCAGCCCCAGCATTTT
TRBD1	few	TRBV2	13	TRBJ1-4	CATGDRPNEKLFF	TGTGCCACAGGGGACAGACCTAATGAAAAACTGTTTTTT
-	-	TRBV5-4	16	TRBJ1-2	CASSLEGKGGNYGYTF	TGTGCCAGCAGCCTGGAGGGGAAAGGGGGGAACTATGGCTACACCTTC
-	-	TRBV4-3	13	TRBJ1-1	CASSQERRTEAFF	TGCGCCAGCAGCCAAGAACGAAGGACTGAAGCTTTCTTT
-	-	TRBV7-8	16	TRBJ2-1	CASSLVGLGSYNEQFF	TGTGCCAGCAGCTTAGTCGGGCTGGGGTCCTACAATGAGCAGTTCTTC